This TCR beta chain was sequenced in a study of lymphopenia after photon versus proton radiotherapy. Whole-study results and caveats: After the lymphocyte nadir, photon-treated repertoires showed oligoclonal expansion, especially of CD8+ Temra cells. Relative stability marked proton patients; photon patients lost diversity and naive cells. Authors raise, but do not show, better survival with proton therapy.

For this clone: The antigen is unknown.

Produced via immunoSEQ multiplex PCR; TCRdb's table is partial and in-frame only. The sample has roughly 150,000 clones, around 85% seen once. The V segment lost 5 bases and the J segment 7 bases; nucleotides outside the gene matches: 11. In germline, CDR1 is SGHTA, CDR2 FQGNSA. CDR3 length: 15 amino acids. The chain recombines TRBV7-2 with TRBJ2-5; TRBD2 matches at 9 bases. The sequencing here drew on peripheral blood, taken from a patient treated with photon-based radiotherapy. The receptor's source is a man between 50 and 59 years old with gastric cancer. CDR3 in DNA: TGTGCCAGCAGCCCGGGACTAGCCCACGAGGGGACCCAGTACTTC. Its protein is CASSPGLAHEGTQYF.